Below are 2 T cell receptor beta chains sequenced from a single sample in a study of blood T cell repertoires in COVID-19. Repertoires were generated with immunoSEQ multiplex PCR, while TCRdb's copy carries only in-frame clones and drops some. Of 250,000 to 350,000 clones in the sample, around 89% are singletons; the top ten hold under 6.5%. The source material was peripheral blood. These receptors came from a man between 18 and 29 years old who had recovered from COVID-19.

The rearrangement links TRBV7-9 to TRBJ1-1; TRBD1 might be the D (5 bases). The CDR3 is 15 residues long. The germline gives CDR1 SEHNR, CDR2 FQNEAQ (reference sequence). V dropped 5 bases and J dropped 3 bases, with 16 bases sitting between them. CDR3 sequence: CASSGGDATYTEAFF. CDR3 DNA: TGTGCCAGCAGCGGAGGGGACGCCACCTACACTGAAGCTTTCTTT. Based on the CDR3 plus reference TRBV7-9 and TRBJ1-1, the full variable domain is DTGVSQNPRHKITKRGQNVTFRCDPISEHNRLYWYRQTLGQGPEFLTYFQNEAQLEKSRLLSDRFSAERPKGSFSTLEIQRTEQGDSAMYLCASSGGDATYTEAFFGQGTRLTVV.

This CDR3 reads CASSQKAGTGSNSPLHF. CDR3 in DNA: TGCGCCAGCAGCCAAAAAGCCGGGACAGGGTCAAATTCACCCCTCCACTTT. This chain connects TRBV4-1 to TRBJ1-6; 9 bases align to TRBD1. The germline CDR1 and CDR2 sequences are MGHRA and YSYEKL. J was trimmed by 7 bases and V by 2 bases; bases with no gene match: 9. This CDR3 has 17 amino acids.